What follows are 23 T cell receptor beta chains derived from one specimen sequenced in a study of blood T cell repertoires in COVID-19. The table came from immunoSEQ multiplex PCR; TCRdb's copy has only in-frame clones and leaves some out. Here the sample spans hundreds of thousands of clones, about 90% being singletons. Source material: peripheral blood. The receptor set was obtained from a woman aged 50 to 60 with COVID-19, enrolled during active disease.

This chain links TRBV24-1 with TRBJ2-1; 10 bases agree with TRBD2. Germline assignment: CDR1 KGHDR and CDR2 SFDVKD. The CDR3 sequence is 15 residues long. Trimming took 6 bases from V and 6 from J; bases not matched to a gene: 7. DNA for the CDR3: TGTGCCACCAGTAAAGCGGGAGGGAGTTTCAATGAGCAGTTCTTC. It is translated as CATSKAGGSFNEQFF.

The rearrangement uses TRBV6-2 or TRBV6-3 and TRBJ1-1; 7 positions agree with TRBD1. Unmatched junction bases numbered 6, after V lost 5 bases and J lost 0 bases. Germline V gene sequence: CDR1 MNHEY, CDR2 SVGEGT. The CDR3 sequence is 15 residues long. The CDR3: CASSTAGGLNTEAFF. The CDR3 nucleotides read TGTGCCAGCAGTACCGCAGGGGGTCTGAACACTGAAGCTTTCTTT.

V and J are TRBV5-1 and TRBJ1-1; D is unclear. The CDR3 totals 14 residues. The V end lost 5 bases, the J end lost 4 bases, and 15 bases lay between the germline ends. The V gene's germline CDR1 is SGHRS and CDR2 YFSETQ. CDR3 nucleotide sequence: TGCGCCAGCAGAGGCCCGTCCGGGTCCACTGAAGCTTTCTTT. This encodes CASRGPSGSTEAFF.

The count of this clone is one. The CDR3 reads CASSLTGTGSPLYEQYF. The CDR3 nucleotides are TGCGCCAGCAGCTTGACGGGGACAGGTTCGCCCCTTTACGAGCAGTACTTC. The V call is TRBV5-1, the J call TRBJ2-7, with 8 bases identical to TRBD1. V lost 1 base, J lost 4 bases, and 13 bases stayed unmatched. The CDR3 sequence is 17 residues long. The germline gives CDR1 SGHRS, CDR2 YFSETQ.

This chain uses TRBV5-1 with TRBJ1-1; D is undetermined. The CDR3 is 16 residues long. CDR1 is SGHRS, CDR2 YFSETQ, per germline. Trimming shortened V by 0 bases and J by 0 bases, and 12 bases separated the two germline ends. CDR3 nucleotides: TGCGCCAGCAGCTTGGGTGTTGGTAGTCTGAACACTGAAGCTTTCTTT. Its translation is CASSLGVGSLNTEAFF.

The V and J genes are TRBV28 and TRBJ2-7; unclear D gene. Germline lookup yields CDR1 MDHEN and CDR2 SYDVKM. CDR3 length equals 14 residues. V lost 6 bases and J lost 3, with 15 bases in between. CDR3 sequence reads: CASSGAGSRYEQYF. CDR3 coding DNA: TGTGCCAGCAGCGGCGCCGGGTCTCGCTACGAGCAGTACTTC.

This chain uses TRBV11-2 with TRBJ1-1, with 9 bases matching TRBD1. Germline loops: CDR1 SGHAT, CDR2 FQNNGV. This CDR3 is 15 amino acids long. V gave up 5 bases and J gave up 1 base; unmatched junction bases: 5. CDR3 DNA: TGTGCCAGCAGCCTTCCGACAGGGGGGAACACTGAAGCTTTCTTT. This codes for CASSLPTGGNTEAFF.

CDR3 sequence (DNA): TGTGCCACCAAAGACCACAGGGGAACTGAAGCTTTCTTT. It codes for CATKDHRGTEAFF. This chain uses TRBV24-1 with TRBJ1-1, with TRBD1 matching 7 bases. The V and J ends lost 8 bases and 5 bases, in that order; junction bases with no gene match: 7. Germline V CDR1 and CDR2: KGHDR, SFDVKD. The CDR3 sequence is 13 residues long.

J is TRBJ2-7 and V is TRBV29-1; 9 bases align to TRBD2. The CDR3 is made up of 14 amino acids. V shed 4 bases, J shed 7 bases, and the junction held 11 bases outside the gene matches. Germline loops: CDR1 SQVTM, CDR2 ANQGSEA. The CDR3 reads CSVAALAGVGEQYF. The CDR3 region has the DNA TGCAGCGTTGCCGCTTTAGCGGGAGTAGGGGAGCAGTACTTC.

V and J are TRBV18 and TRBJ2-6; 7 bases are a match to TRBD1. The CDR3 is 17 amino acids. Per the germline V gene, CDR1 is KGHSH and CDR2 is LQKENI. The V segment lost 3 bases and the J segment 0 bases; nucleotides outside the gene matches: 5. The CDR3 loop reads CASSPTGVNSGANVLTF. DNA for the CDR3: TGTGCCAGCTCACCCACAGGGGTAAACTCTGGGGCCAACGTCCTGACTTTC.

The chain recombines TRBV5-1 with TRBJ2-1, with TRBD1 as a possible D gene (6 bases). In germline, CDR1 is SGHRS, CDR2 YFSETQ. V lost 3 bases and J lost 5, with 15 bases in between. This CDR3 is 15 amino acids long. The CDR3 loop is CASSYGARTDNEQFF. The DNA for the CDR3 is TGCGCCAGCAGCTACGGGGCGAGGACAGACAATGAGCAGTTCTTC. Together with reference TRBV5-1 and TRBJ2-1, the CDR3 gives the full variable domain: KAGVTQTPRYLIKTRGQQVTLSCSPISGHRSVSWYQQTPGQGLQFLFEYFSETQRNKGNFPGRFSGRQFSNSRSEMNVSTLELGDSALYLCASSYGARTDNEQFFGPGTRLTVL.

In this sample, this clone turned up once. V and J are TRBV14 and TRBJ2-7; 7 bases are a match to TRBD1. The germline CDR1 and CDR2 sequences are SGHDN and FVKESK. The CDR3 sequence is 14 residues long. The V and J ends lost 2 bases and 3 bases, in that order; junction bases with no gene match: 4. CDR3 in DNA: TGTGCCAGCAGCCAATCAGACAGGGTCTACGAGCAGTACTTC. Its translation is CASSQSDRVYEQYF. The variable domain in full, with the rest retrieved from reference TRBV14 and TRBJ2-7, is EAGVTQFPSHSVIEKGQTVTLRCDPISGHDNLYWYRRVMGKEIKFLLHFVKESKQDESGMPNNRFLAERTGGTYSTLKVQPAELEDSGVYFCASSQSDRVYEQYFGPGTRLTVT.

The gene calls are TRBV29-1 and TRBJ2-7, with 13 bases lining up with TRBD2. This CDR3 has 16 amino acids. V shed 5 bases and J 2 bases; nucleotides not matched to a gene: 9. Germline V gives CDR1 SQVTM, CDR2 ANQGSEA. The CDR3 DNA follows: TGCAGCGTTATACAATTTGGGACTAGCGGGACCTACGAGCAGTACTTC. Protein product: CSVIQFGTSGTYEQYF.

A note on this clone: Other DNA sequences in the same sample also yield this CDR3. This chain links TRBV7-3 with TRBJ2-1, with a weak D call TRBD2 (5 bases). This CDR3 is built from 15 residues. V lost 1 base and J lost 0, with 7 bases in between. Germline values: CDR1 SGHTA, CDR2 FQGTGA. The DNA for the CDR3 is TGTGCCAGCAGCTTAATAGGGAGCTCCTACAATGAGCAGTTCTTC. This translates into CASSLIGSSYNEQFF.

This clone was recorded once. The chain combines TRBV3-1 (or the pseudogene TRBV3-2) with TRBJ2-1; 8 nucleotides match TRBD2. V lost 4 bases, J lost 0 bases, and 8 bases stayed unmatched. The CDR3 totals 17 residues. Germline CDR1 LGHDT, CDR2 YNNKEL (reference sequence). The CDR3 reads CASSPVLAALSYNEQFF. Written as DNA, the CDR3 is TGTGCCAGCAGCCCAGTACTAGCGGCCCTCTCCTACAATGAGCAGTTCTTC.

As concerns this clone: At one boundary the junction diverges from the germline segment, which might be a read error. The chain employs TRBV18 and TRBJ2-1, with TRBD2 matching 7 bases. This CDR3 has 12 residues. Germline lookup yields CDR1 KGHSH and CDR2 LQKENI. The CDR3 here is CASSLQLASPVF. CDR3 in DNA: TGTGCCAGCTCACTCCAACTAGCGTCCCCAGTCTTC.

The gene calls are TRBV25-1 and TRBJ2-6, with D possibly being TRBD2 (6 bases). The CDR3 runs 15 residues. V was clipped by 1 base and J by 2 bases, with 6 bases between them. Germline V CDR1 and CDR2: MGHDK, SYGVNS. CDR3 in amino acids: CASSEWRAGANVLTF. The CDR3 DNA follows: TGTGCCAGCAGTGAATGGAGGGCTGGGGCCAACGTCCTGACTTTC.

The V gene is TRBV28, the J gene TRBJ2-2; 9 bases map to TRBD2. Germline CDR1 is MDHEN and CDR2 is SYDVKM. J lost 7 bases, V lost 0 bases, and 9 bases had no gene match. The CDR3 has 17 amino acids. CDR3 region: CASSLWASGKGGGELFF. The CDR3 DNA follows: TGTGCCAGCAGTTTATGGGCTAGCGGGAAAGGTGGCGGGGAGCTGTTTTTT. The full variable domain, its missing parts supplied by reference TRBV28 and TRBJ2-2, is DVKVTQSSRYLVKRTGEKVFLECVQDMDHENMFWYRQDPGLGLRLIYFSYDVKMKEKGDIPEGYSVSREKKERFSLILESASTNQTSMYLCASSLWASGKGGGELFFGEGSRLTVL.

The DNA of the CDR3 is TGTGCCAGCAGTGCCCGGGAGGGCACCGGGGAGCTGTTTTTT. Translated: CASSAREGTGELFF. The genes are TRBV2 and TRBJ2-2, with 8 bases lining up with TRBD2. The CDR3 contains 14 residues. Germline V gives CDR1 SNHLY, CDR2 FYNNEI. Unmatched junction bases numbered 2, after V lost 4 bases and J lost 4 bases.

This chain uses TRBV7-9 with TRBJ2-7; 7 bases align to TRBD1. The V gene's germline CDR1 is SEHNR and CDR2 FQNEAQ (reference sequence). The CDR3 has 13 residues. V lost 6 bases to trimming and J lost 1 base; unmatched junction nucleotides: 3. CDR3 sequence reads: CASRSGQSYEQYF. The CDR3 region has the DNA TGTGCCAGCAGATCGGGACAGTCCTACGAGCAGTACTTC.

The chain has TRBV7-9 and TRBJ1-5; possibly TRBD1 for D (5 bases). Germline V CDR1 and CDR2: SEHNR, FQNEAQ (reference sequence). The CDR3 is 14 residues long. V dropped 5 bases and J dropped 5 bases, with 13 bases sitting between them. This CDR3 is CASSPTRGDQPQHF. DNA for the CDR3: TGTGCCAGCAGCCCAACCCGGGGGGATCAGCCCCAGCATTTT.

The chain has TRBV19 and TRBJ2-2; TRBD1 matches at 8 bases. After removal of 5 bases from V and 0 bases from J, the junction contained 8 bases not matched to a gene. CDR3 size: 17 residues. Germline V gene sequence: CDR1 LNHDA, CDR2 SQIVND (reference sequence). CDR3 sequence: CASSPRTGTANTGELFF. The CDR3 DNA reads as TGTGCCAGTAGTCCGCGGACAGGGACAGCGAACACCGGGGAGCTGTTTTTT.

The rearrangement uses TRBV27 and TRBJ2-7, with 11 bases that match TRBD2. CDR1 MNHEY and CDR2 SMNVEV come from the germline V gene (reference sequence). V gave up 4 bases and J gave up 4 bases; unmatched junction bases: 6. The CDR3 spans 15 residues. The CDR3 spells CASSSGLAGLYEQYF. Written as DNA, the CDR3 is TGTGCCAGCAGTTCCGGACTAGCGGGTCTATACGAGCAGTACTTC.